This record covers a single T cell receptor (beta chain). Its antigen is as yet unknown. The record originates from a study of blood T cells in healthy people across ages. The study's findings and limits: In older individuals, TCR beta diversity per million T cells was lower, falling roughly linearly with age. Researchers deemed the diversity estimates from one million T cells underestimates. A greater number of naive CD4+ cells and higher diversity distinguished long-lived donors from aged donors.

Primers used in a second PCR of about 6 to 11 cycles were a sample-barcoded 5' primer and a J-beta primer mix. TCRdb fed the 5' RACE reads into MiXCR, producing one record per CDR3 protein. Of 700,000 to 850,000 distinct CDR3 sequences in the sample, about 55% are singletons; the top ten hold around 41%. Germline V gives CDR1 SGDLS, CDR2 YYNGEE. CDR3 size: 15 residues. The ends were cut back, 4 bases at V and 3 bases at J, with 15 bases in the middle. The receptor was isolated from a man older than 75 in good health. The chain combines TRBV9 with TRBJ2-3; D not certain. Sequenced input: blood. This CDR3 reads CASSPRSLGTDTQYF. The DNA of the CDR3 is TGTGCCAGCAGCCCCCGGTCATTAGGAACAGATACGCAGTATTTT.